This TCR beta chain was sequenced in a study of blood T cell repertoires in COVID-19. About the study: The United States, Italy and Spain were the sources of the acute and convalescent COVID-19 samples.

In the source study's methods: From reference gene primer amplification, estimates of nucleated cell counts were derived. Produced via immunoSEQ multiplex PCR; TCRdb's table is partial and in-frame only. V and J calls and clone size follow that table, whereas D and trimming were derived from the DNA. The repertoire has 150,000 to 200,000 clones, roughly 87% of them found once; the top ten carry 1% to 1.5%. The CDR3 extends over 15 amino acids. The junction had 3 bases not matched to a gene; V was cut back by 4 bases and J by 1 base. Looked up from germline, CDR1 is SGHTA and CDR2 is FQGNSA. This clone has a handful of counts.

The gene calls are TRBV7-2 and TRBJ2-1; 8 nucleotides agree with TRBD2. The receptor comes from a human donor with acute COVID-19. The donor label of this sample is uncertain. The specimen was PBMCs or T cells enriched from blood (not recorded which). DNA of the CDR3: TGTGCCAGCAGCTCTACGGGGGGGTCCTACAATGAGCAGTTCTTC. It encodes CASSSTGGSYNEQFF.